This T cell receptor beta chain was sequenced for a study of PD-1 blockade in classical Hodgkin lymphoma. Study-level background: Every 2 weeks, patients had 3 mg/kg nivolumab intravenously. Study results and caveats: Compared with healthy donors, newly diagnosed patients reportedly showed lower baseline TCR diversity.

Trimming took 0 bases from V and 4 from J, leaving 12 bases between them. Germline V gene data show CDR1 as LGHNA and CDR2 as YNFKEQ. CDR3 length: 15 residues. All patients experienced relapse after autologous stem cell transplantation, and brentuximab vedotin exposure was variable. Thawed PBMCs yielded CD4+ T cells through magnetic negative selection. Sequencing used immunoSEQ multiplex PCR; TCRdb keeps in-frame clones, though not all of them. The sample lists around 12,000 clones, about nine tenths seen once, with more than 0.4% in the top ten. This clone has only a few counts. Its antigen is as yet unknown.

The specimen was CD4+ T cells from blood, collected at baseline. The clonotype originates from a human donor with classical Hodgkin lymphoma. The genes are TRBV4-2 and TRBJ1-1; D unclear. CDR3 loop: CASSQERGTITEAFF. DNA for the CDR3: TGTGCCAGCAGCCAAGAGCGGGGAACGATCACTGAAGCTTTCTTT.